Listed below are T cell receptor beta chains from one sample, sequenced in a study of T cell responses to AZD1222 COVID-19 vaccine. The table came from immunoSEQ multiplex PCR; TCRdb's copy has only in-frame clones and leaves some out. The sample includes over 120,000 clones, just under 95% of them seen just once. The input for sequencing was peripheral blood, taken on day 0 of AZD1222 vaccination. These receptor sequences come from an adult in good health. Both conserved end residues are part of each CDR3. D genes are given only for firm matches. The size entry is marked missing in some rows and otherwise reads once, few, many or a size class.

abundance,j_gene,d_gene,v_gene,CDR3aa,CDR3nt
.,TRBJ1-2,.,TRBV28,CASSSRTALYGYTF,TGTGCCAGCAGTTCCAGAACAGCCCTCTATGGCTACACCTTC
.,TRBJ2-1,.,TRBV19,CAVAALVNEQFF,TGTGCCGTCGCAGCGCTAGTCAATGAGCAGTTCTTC
.,TRBJ1-1,.,TRBV27,CASSPLTPNTEAFF,TGTGCCAGCAGCCCTTTGACTCCGAACACTGAAGCTTTCTTT
.,TRBJ1-6,.,TRBV14,CASSQDWGTSYSPLHF,TGTGCCAGCAGCCAAGATTGGGGCACCTCATATTCACCCCTCCACTTT
.,TRBJ1-1,.,TRBV7-2,CASSLRRGPLEAFF,TGTGCCAGCAGCTTACGTCGGGGTCCGCTCGAAGCTTTCTTT
.,TRBJ2-1,TRBD2,TRBV19,CASSAPGTSGRRGSYNEQFF,TGTGCCAGTAGCGCACCCGGGACTAGCGGGAGACGAGGCTCCTACAATGAGCAGTTCTTC
.,TRBJ2-7,.,TRBV11-2,CASSLAGSYEQYF,TGTGCCAGCAGCTTAGCCGGGAGCTACGAGCAGTACTTC
few,TRBJ1-2,.,TRBV5-6,CASSFTYGYTF,TGTGCCAGCAGCTTTACCTATGGCTACACCTTC
.,TRBJ1-1,.,TRBV4-1,CASSHPGPPNTEAFF,TGCGCCAGCAGCCACCCGGGACCCCCGAACACTGAAGCTTTCTTT
.,TRBJ2-1,.,TRBV4-1,CASSQDPPGPRRDEQFF,TGCGCCAGCAGCCAAGATCCTCCAGGGCCCCGACGGGATGAGCAGTTCTTC
.,TRBJ2-7,.,TRBV5-4,CASSLGRSSYEQYF,TGTGCCAGCAGCTTGGGACGTAGCTCCTACGAGCAGTACTTC
once,TRBJ1-4,.,TRBV10-3,CAITSHVGEKLFF,TGTGCCATCACCTCGCACGTGGGGGAAAAACTGTTTTTT
.,TRBJ1-5,.,TRBV28,CASSRDLGRNQPQHF,TGTGCCAGCAGTCGGGACCTTGGGCGCAATCAGCCCCAGCATTTT
.,TRBJ2-5,.,TRBV2,CASSERDLETQYF,TGTGCCAGCAGTGAAAGGGATTTAGAGACCCAGTACTTC
.,TRBJ2-1,.,TRBV9,CASSVVGGSYNEQFF,TGTGCCAGCAGCGTAGTAGGGGGCTCCTACAATGAGCAGTTCTTC
.,TRBJ1-2,.,TRBV2,CASSEGGYLNYGYTF,TGTGCCAGCAGTGAAGGCGGATACTTAAACTATGGCTACACCTTC
.,TRBJ1-1,.,TRBV6-5,CASSPGTSAEAFF,TGTGCCAGCAGTCCCGGGACCTCAGCTGAAGCTTTCTTT
once,TRBJ1-3,TRBD1,TRBV28,CASSLVGTVSGNTIYF,TGTGCCAGCAGTTTAGTGGGGACAGTCTCTGGAAACACCATATATTTT
.,TRBJ2-3,TRBD2,TRBV5-6,CASSDSGRVDTQYF,TGTGCCAGCAGCGATAGCGGGAGGGTAGATACGCAGTATTTT
.,TRBJ2-2,.,TRBV2,CASSRGRTGELFF,TGTGCCAGCAGTCGGGGGCGGACCGGGGAGCTGTTTTTT
.,TRBJ1-2,.,TRBV28,CASSLLIPRRDRGGYTF,TGTGCCAGCAGCCTCCTAATCCCACGTAGGGATAGGGGTGGCTACACCTTC
.,TRBJ2-1,.,TRBV4-1,CASSHRLGNEQFF,TGCGCCAGCAGCCATAGACTCGGCAATGAGCAGTTCTTC